This T cell receptor (beta chain) appears in the sequencing data of a study of T cell repertoires in cytomegalovirus infection. Via MiXCR, TCRdb re-called the reads, giving one row per CDR3 protein. The sample has about 740,000 distinct CDR3 sequences; 35% to 45% are singletons. Germline CDR1 is SEHNR and CDR2 is FQNEAQ (reference sequence). V was pared by 5 bases and J by 6 bases, with 14 bases of the junction left unmatched. The CDR3 loop spans 17 amino acids. Sequenced input: PBMCs. The TCR was taken from a human donor in good health (CMV status not recorded). Some clones in this sample may be carry-over from other donors' samples. The V call is TRBV7-9, the J call TRBJ2-1; 9 bases map to TRBD1. CDR3 coding DNA: TGTGCCAGCAGCCCCGATTTTGGGGACAGGGTATTCAATGAGCAGTTCTTC. It codes for CASSPDFGDRVFNEQFF.